In its sample, the clone carrying this T cell receptor (beta chain) was seen many times. The antigen remains undetermined. These data are taken from a study of blood T cells in healthy people across ages. In terms of origin and age, donors were healthy Caucasian individuals from Russia aged about 6 to 90. It was with a sample-barcoded 5' primer and a J-beta primer mix that a second PCR of roughly 7 to 12 cycles was run. A tag from a template-switch adaptor with 12 random nucleotides marked each cDNA molecule. TCRdb used MiXCR to reprocess the 5' RACE reads, holding one entry per CDR3 protein. Altogether hundreds of thousands of distinct CDR3 sequences are present, roughly half being singletons, with the ten largest covering approximately 12%. V was shortened by 5 bases and J by 3 bases, with 12 bases between the two germline ends. CDR1 and CDR2 from the germline V gene are SQVTM and ANQGSEA. The CDR3 has 13 amino acids.

The study, taken as a whole, reports: Leaving the PBMCs unsorted stopped any conclusive comparison of naive versus antigen-experienced cells.

Sequencing input: blood. The V and J genes are TRBV29-1 and TRBJ2-3; the D is unclear. The TCR was taken from a woman older than 75 in good health. CDR3: CSVSSRMTDTQYF. The CDR3, as DNA: TGCAGCGTTAGCTCTAGGATGACAGATACGCAGTATTTT.